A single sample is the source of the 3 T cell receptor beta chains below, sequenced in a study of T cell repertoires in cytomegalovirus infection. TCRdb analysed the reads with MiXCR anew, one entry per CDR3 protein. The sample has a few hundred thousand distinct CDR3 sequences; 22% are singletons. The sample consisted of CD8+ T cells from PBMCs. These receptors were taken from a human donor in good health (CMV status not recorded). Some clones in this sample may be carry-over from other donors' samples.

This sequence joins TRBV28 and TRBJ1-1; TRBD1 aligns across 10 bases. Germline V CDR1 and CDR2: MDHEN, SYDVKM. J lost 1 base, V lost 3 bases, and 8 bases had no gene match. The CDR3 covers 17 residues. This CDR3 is CASSFPIRQGANTEAFF. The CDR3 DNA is TGTGCCAGCAGTTTCCCTATTAGACAGGGGGCGAACACTGAAGCTTTCTTT.

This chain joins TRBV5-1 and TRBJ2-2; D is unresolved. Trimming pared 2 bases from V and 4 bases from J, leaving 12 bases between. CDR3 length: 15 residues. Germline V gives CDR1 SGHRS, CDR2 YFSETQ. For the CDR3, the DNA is TGCGCCAGCAGCTTAGCACTTGCGAGCACCGGGGAGCTGTTTTTT. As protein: CASSLALASTGELFF.

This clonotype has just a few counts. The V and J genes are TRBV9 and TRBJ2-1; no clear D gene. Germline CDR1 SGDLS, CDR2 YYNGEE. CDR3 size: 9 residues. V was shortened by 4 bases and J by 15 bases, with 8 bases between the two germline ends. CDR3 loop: CASSPEMFF. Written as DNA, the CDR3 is TGTGCCAGCAGCCCCGAGATGTTCTTC. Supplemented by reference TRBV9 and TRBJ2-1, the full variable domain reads DSGVTQTPKHLITATGQRVTLRCSPRSGDLSVYWYQQSLDQGLQFLIQYYNGEERAKGNILERFSAQQFPDLHSELNLSSLELGDSALYFCASSPEMFFGPGTRLTVL.